Listed below are T cell receptor beta chains from one sample, sequenced in a study of response to subunit inactivated influenza vaccine. TCRdb analysed the RT-PCR reads with MiXCR anew, one entry per CDR3 protein. The repertoire holds about 480,000 distinct CDR3 sequences, with approximately 24% as singletons. Sequenced material: CD4+ T cells sorted from PBMCs, taken 4 to 6 days after vaccination. The receptors were gathered from a man between 50 and 59 years old who received an inactivated influenza vaccine. Each CDR3 is given with its conserved first and last residue. The D gene is left open where the match is weak. Part of the rows lack a size; the others show once, few, many or a class for expanded clones.

j_gene: TRBJ1-4
abundance: .
v_gene: TRBV12-3/TRBV12-4
d_gene: .
CDR3nt: TGTGCCAGCAGTTTGGGCAGAAAAGAGGGGAAACTGTTTTTT
CDR3aa: CASSLGRKEGKLFF

j_gene: TRBJ2-2
abundance: few
v_gene: TRBV10-3
d_gene: .
CDR3nt: TGTGCCATCAGTGATGCGAGTGTACGGAACACCGGGGAGCTGTTTTTT
CDR3aa: CAISDASVRNTGELFF

j_gene: TRBJ2-1
abundance: .
v_gene: TRBV11-2
d_gene: .
CDR3nt: TGTGCCGGCAGCTTAGATCGGCGCGGAAGGGGATTCTTC
CDR3aa: CAGSLDRRGRGFF

j_gene: TRBJ2-3
abundance: .
v_gene: TRBV4-2
d_gene: .
CDR3nt: TGTGCCAGCAGCCAAGGAGGTCGAGGGATGGATACGCAGTATTTT
CDR3aa: CASSQGGRGMDTQYF

j_gene: TRBJ2-5
abundance: few
v_gene: TRBV7-2
d_gene: .
CDR3nt: TGTGCCAGCAGCCGGATGGTGGAGACCCAGTACTTC
CDR3aa: CASSRMVETQYF

j_gene: TRBJ2-4
abundance: few
v_gene: TRBV7-9
d_gene: .
CDR3nt: TGTGCCAGCAGCTTAGGTGGCGGACTAGCCAAAAACATTCAGTACTTC
CDR3aa: CASSLGGGLAKNIQYF

j_gene: TRBJ1-2
abundance: .
v_gene: TRBV15
d_gene: .
CDR3nt: TGTGCCACCAGCAGTGGCACGGGCTATGGCTACACCTTC
CDR3aa: CATSSGTGYGYTF

j_gene: TRBJ2-1
abundance: few
v_gene: TRBV4-3
d_gene: TRBD1
CDR3nt: TGCGCCAGCAGCCAGGGACAGGGTAACAATGAGCAGTTCTTC
CDR3aa: CASSQGQGNNEQFF

j_gene: TRBJ2-3
abundance: .
v_gene: TRBV9
d_gene: TRBD2
CDR3nt: TGTGCCAGCACCACGTCGACCCCCACGCTTAGCGGGGGGAGCACAGATACGCAGTATTTT
CDR3aa: CASTTSTPTLSGGSTDTQYF

j_gene: TRBJ1-4
abundance: once
v_gene: TRBV3-1
d_gene: TRBD1
CDR3nt: TGTGCCAGCAGCCGAGCCGACAGGGGGAGTGAAAAACTGTTTTTT
CDR3aa: CASSRADRGSEKLFF

j_gene: TRBJ2-5
abundance: .
v_gene: TRBV3-1
d_gene: .
CDR3nt: TGTGCCAGCAGCCAAGGAGGCGGGTTGGGGGAGACCCAGTACTTC
CDR3aa: CASSQGGGLGETQYF

j_gene: TRBJ1-1
abundance: few
v_gene: TRBV20-1
d_gene: TRBD1
CDR3nt: TGCAGTGCTAGACCCCGGACAGGGTGGTGGACTGAAGCTTTCTTT
CDR3aa: CSARPRTGWWTEAFF

j_gene: TRBJ2-1
abundance: .
v_gene: TRBV20-1
d_gene: .
CDR3nt: TGCAGTGCTAGAGTAGGCGACAATGAGCAGTTCTTC
CDR3aa: CSARVGDNEQFF

j_gene: TRBJ2-3
abundance: .
v_gene: TRBV10-3
d_gene: .
CDR3nt: TGTGCCATCAGTGCCAGCCTTACGCAGTATTTT
CDR3aa: CAISASLTQYF

j_gene: TRBJ2-5
abundance: few
v_gene: TRBV29-1
d_gene: .
CDR3nt: TGCAGCGTTCGGTCTAGCTCGGAGACCCAGTACTTC
CDR3aa: CSVRSSSETQYF

j_gene: TRBJ2-1
abundance: .
v_gene: TRBV19
d_gene: .
CDR3nt: TGTGCCAGTAAAGAAGATCATATCTCCTACAATGAGCAGTTCTTC
CDR3aa: CASKEDHISYNEQFF

j_gene: TRBJ1-1
abundance: .
v_gene: TRBV29-1
d_gene: .
CDR3nt: TGCAGCGTTGATTTCTCAGGAGGGAACACTGAAGCTTTCTTT
CDR3aa: CSVDFSGGNTEAFF

j_gene: TRBJ2-1
abundance: .
v_gene: TRBV9
d_gene: TRBD1
CDR3nt: TGTGCCAGCAGCGAGACAGGGACCCTCTACAATGAGCAGTTCTTC
CDR3aa: CASSETGTLYNEQFF

j_gene: TRBJ2-3
abundance: .
v_gene: TRBV30
d_gene: TRBD2
CDR3nt: TGTGCCTGGAGTAGGATGTCGGCGGGAGTTGATACGCAGTATTTT
CDR3aa: CAWSRMSAGVDTQYF

j_gene: TRBJ2-3
abundance: .
v_gene: TRBV7-9
d_gene: .
CDR3nt: TGTGCCAGCACCTCGCGGGCAGCTAGCACAGATACGCAGTATTTT
CDR3aa: CASTSRAASTDTQYF

j_gene: TRBJ1-3
abundance: few
v_gene: TRBV20-1
d_gene: .
CDR3nt: TGCAGTGCTAGAGCCGGGACGAGTGGAAACACCATATATTTT
CDR3aa: CSARAGTSGNTIYF

j_gene: TRBJ1-1
abundance: .
v_gene: TRBV18
d_gene: .
CDR3nt: TGTGCCAGCTCACCTCCACCGGGGGGCACTGAAGCTTTCTTT
CDR3aa: CASSPPPGGTEAFF

j_gene: TRBJ2-7
abundance: .
v_gene: TRBV10-3
d_gene: .
CDR3nt: TGTGCCATCAGTGATGGGATCAGCTCCTACGAGCAGTACTTC
CDR3aa: CAISDGISSYEQYF

j_gene: TRBJ2-3
abundance: many
v_gene: TRBV28
d_gene: .
CDR3nt: TGTGCCAGCAGTTTTCCCTACACCCCCCGGGGCACAGATACGCAGTATTTT
CDR3aa: CASSFPYTPRGTDTQYF

j_gene: TRBJ2-3
abundance: .
v_gene: TRBV6-2/TRBV6-3
d_gene: .
CDR3nt: TGTGCCAGCAGTTACCACGGCAGACCTAGCACAGATACGCAGTATTTT
CDR3aa: CASSYHGRPSTDTQYF

j_gene: TRBJ1-1
abundance: .
v_gene: TRBV29-1
d_gene: .
CDR3nt: TGCAGCGTTGGACAGACCAACACTGAAGCTTTCTTT
CDR3aa: CSVGQTNTEAFF

j_gene: TRBJ1-2
abundance: few
v_gene: TRBV6-2/TRBV6-3
d_gene: TRBD1
CDR3nt: TGTGCCAGCAGTTACACCACAGGGGCATCCTATGGCTACACCTTC
CDR3aa: CASSYTTGASYGYTF

j_gene: TRBJ2-5
abundance: .
v_gene: TRBV6-1
d_gene: TRBD2
CDR3nt: TGTGCCAGCACCCCTCTAGGAGCGGGGGACCAAGAGACCCAGTACTTC
CDR3aa: CASTPLGAGDQETQYF

j_gene: TRBJ2-7
abundance: few
v_gene: TRBV6-1
d_gene: TRBD2
CDR3nt: TGTGCCAGCAGTGACCCGTTAGCGGGAGGAAAATACGAGCAGTACTTC
CDR3aa: CASSDPLAGGKYEQYF

j_gene: TRBJ1-5
abundance: .
v_gene: TRBV10-2
d_gene: .
CDR3nt: TGCGCCAGCAGTGACAGGTTTTCCTATCAGCCCCAGCATTTT
CDR3aa: CASSDRFSYQPQHF

j_gene: TRBJ2-1
abundance: .
v_gene: TRBV30
d_gene: .
CDR3nt: TGTGCCTGGAGTGTACTTTTGAGGGAACTTCGGGATGAGCAGTTCTTC
CDR3aa: CAWSVLLRELRDEQFF

j_gene: TRBJ2-4
abundance: .
v_gene: TRBV5-4
d_gene: .
CDR3nt: TGTGCCAGCAGCAAACAGGGAGCCAAAAACATTCAGTACTTC
CDR3aa: CASSKQGAKNIQYF

j_gene: TRBJ2-7
abundance: few
v_gene: TRBV5-1
d_gene: TRBD2
CDR3nt: TGCGCCAGCAGCGTGGGAGGGGCCTTGTCCTACGAGCAGTACTTC
CDR3aa: CASSVGGALSYEQYF

j_gene: TRBJ2-1
abundance: few
v_gene: TRBV3-1
d_gene: TRBD2
CDR3nt: TGTGCCAGCAGCCAAGTCCGGACTAGCGGCTTAGGTGAGCAGTTCTTC
CDR3aa: CASSQVRTSGLGEQFF

j_gene: TRBJ2-3
abundance: .
v_gene: TRBV4-2
d_gene: TRBD2
CDR3nt: TGTGCCAGCAGCCACAGGACTAGCCGAGGCACAGATACGAAGTATTTT
CDR3aa: CASSHRTSRGTDTKYF

j_gene: TRBJ1-5
abundance: few
v_gene: TRBV15
d_gene: .
CDR3nt: TGTGCCACCAGCAGTCTCCGGTCGGGTCAGCCCCAGCATTTT
CDR3aa: CATSSLRSGQPQHF

j_gene: TRBJ2-7
abundance: .
v_gene: TRBV29-1
d_gene: .
CDR3nt: TGCAGCGCCACTAGCACACACGAGCAGTACTTC
CDR3aa: CSATSTHEQYF

j_gene: TRBJ2-7
abundance: .
v_gene: TRBV7-2
d_gene: TRBD2
CDR3nt: TGTGCCAGCAGCTTAGCTAGCGGGCTTGCCTACGAGCAGTACTTC
CDR3aa: CASSLASGLAYEQYF

j_gene: TRBJ2-1
abundance: .
v_gene: TRBV5-1
d_gene: TRBD1
CDR3nt: TGCGCCAGCAGCCGGGACAGTCGGACGTACAATGAGCAGTTCTTC
CDR3aa: CASSRDSRTYNEQFF

j_gene: TRBJ2-3
abundance: .
v_gene: TRBV12-3/TRBV12-4
d_gene: TRBD1
CDR3nt: TGTGCCAACTCCCCGACCCCGGGACAGGGGTTAGATACGCAGTATTTT
CDR3aa: CANSPTPGQGLDTQYF

j_gene: TRBJ1-4
abundance: .
v_gene: TRBV29-1
d_gene: .
CDR3nt: TGCAGCGTTGACGGGGGGGCTGGTGAAAAACTGTTTTTT
CDR3aa: CSVDGGAGEKLFF

j_gene: TRBJ2-7
abundance: .
v_gene: TRBV10-3
d_gene: .
CDR3nt: TGTGCCATCAGTGAGTCAAGGACAGCTTCCTCCTACGAGCAGTACTTC
CDR3aa: CAISESRTASSYEQYF

j_gene: TRBJ1-6
abundance: few
v_gene: TRBV4-2
d_gene: .
CDR3nt: TGTGCCAGCAGCCAAGAGGTGAATAATTCACCCCTCCACTTT
CDR3aa: CASSQEVNNSPLHF

j_gene: TRBJ1-4
abundance: few
v_gene: TRBV4-3
d_gene: .
CDR3nt: TGCGCCAGCAGCCAAGAAGGCGGGGAAAAACTGTTTTTT
CDR3aa: CASSQEGGEKLFF

j_gene: TRBJ2-1
abundance: .
v_gene: TRBV4-1
d_gene: TRBD2
CDR3nt: TGCGCCAGCAGCCAAGATTGGACTAGGGACAATGAGCAGTTCTTC
CDR3aa: CASSQDWTRDNEQFF

j_gene: TRBJ1-5
abundance: .
v_gene: TRBV28
d_gene: TRBD1
CDR3nt: TGTGCCAGCAGTCCCAGACAGGGCCTACAGCCCCAGCATTTT
CDR3aa: CASSPRQGLQPQHF

j_gene: TRBJ2-1
abundance: few
v_gene: TRBV6-2/TRBV6-3
d_gene: .
CDR3nt: TGTGCCAGCAGTGACCTCCGGGACAAGGGAGACAATGAGCAGTTCTTC
CDR3aa: CASSDLRDKGDNEQFF

j_gene: TRBJ2-7
abundance: few
v_gene: TRBV24-1
d_gene: .
CDR3nt: TGTGCCACCAGTACAACAACCACAGTCCAGTACTTC
CDR3aa: CATSTTTTVQYF

j_gene: TRBJ2-7
abundance: .
v_gene: TRBV7-2
d_gene: .
CDR3nt: TGTGCCAGCAGCTTAGTCCGAATCTCCTACGAGCAGTACTTC
CDR3aa: CASSLVRISYEQYF

j_gene: TRBJ2-7
abundance: .
v_gene: TRBV3-1
d_gene: .
CDR3nt: TGTGCCAGCAGCCGGGCTAGCGCGGGCGAGCAGTACTTC
CDR3aa: CASSRASAGEQYF

j_gene: TRBJ2-5
abundance: few
v_gene: TRBV11-2
d_gene: .
CDR3nt: TGTGCCAGCAGCTTACCAGGTGGTGGGACCCAGTACTTC
CDR3aa: CASSLPGGGTQYF

j_gene: TRBJ2-2
abundance: .
v_gene: TRBV6-2/TRBV6-3
d_gene: TRBD2
CDR3nt: TGTGCCAGCAGTAAACGGACTAGCGGCAACACCGGGGAGCTGTTTTTT
CDR3aa: CASSKRTSGNTGELFF

j_gene: TRBJ2-1
abundance: .
v_gene: TRBV27
d_gene: TRBD2
CDR3nt: TGTGCCAGCAGTTTATATCTCCCGGGAGGAGGCTCCTACAATGAGCAGTTCTTC
CDR3aa: CASSLYLPGGGSYNEQFF

j_gene: TRBJ2-3
abundance: few
v_gene: TRBV5-5
d_gene: TRBD2
CDR3nt: TGTGCCAGCAGCCCGTACCGAAAGCGGGGGAGCACAGATACGCAGTATTTT
CDR3aa: CASSPYRKRGSTDTQYF

j_gene: TRBJ1-3
abundance: few
v_gene: TRBV10-3
d_gene: TRBD1
CDR3nt: TGTGCCCCCCCACCACAGGGGGAGGATGGAAACACCATATATTTT
CDR3aa: CAPPPQGEDGNTIYF

j_gene: TRBJ2-1
abundance: .
v_gene: TRBV4-3
d_gene: TRBD2
CDR3nt: TGCGCCAGCAGCCAAAGGAGGAGCGGGGGGCCCTACAATGAGCAGTTCTTC
CDR3aa: CASSQRRSGGPYNEQFF

j_gene: TRBJ2-3
abundance: few
v_gene: TRBV12-3/TRBV12-4
d_gene: .
CDR3nt: TGTGCCAGCAGACTGGGATGGGGAGACACCTCTAGCACAGATACGCAGTATTTT
CDR3aa: CASRLGWGDTSSTDTQYF

j_gene: TRBJ1-1
abundance: .
v_gene: TRBV29-1
d_gene: .
CDR3nt: TGCAGCGTCGGGACGGCGGAGACTGAAGCTTTCTTT
CDR3aa: CSVGTAETEAFF

j_gene: TRBJ2-7
abundance: few
v_gene: TRBV9
d_gene: .
CDR3nt: TGTGCCAGCAGCGTAGGGACTAACTCCTACGAGCAGTACTTC
CDR3aa: CASSVGTNSYEQYF